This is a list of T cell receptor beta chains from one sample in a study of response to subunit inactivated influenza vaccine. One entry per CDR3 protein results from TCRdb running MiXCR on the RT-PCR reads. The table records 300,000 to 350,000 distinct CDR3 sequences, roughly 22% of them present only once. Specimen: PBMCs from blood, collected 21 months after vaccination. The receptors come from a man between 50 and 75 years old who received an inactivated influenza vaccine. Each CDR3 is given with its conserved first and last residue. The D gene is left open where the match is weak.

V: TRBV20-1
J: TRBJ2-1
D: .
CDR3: CSARLQTSLNEQFF

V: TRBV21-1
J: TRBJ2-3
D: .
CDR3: CASSKGTASHSTDTQYF

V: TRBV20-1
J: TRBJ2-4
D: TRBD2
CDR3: CSARDTSSGLAGLSIQYF

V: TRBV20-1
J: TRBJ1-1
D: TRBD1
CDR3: CSARDWTGPNTEAFF

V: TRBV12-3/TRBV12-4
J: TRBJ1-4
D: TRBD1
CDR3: CASSPGQGARTNEKLFF

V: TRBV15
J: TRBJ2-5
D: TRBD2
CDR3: CATSRVWDYKETQYF

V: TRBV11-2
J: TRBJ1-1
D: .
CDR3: CASSSGGGMNTEAFF

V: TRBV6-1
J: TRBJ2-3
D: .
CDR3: CASRKGGATDTQYF

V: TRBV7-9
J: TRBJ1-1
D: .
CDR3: CASSLAGQGGTEAFF

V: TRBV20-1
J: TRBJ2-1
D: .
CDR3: CSARDRRDPYNEQFF

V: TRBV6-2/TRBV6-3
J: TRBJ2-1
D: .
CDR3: CASSYGLPEQFF

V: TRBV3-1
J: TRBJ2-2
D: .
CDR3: CASSQLSSGELFF

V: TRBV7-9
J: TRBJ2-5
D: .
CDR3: CASSLARVGVAETQYF

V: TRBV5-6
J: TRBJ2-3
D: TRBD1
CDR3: CASSLRQGSRHTQYF

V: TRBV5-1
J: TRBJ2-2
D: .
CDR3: CASRSGALGNTGELFF

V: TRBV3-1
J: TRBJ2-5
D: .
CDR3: CASSPTTLASGKETQYF

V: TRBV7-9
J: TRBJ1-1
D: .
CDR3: CASSLEGGNTEAFF

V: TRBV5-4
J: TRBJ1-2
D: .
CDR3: CASSSGGLDYGYTF

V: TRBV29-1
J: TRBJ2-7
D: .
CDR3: CSVVRGSYEQYF

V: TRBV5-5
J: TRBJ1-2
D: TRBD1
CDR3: CASSLLQGRGYTF

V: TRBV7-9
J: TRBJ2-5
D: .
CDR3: CASSANPETQYF

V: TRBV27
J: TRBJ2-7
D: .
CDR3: CASSRGIPYEQYF

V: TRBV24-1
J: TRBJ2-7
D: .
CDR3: CATSDFMGGEQYF

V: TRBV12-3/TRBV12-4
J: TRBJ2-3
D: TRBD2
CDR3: CASSVYSGGATDTQYF

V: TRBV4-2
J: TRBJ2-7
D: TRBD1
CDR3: CASSQDRDRVYEQYF

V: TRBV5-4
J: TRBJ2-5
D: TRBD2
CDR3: CASRKGSGRAQETQYF

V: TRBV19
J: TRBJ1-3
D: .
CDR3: CASMGAGSGNTIYF

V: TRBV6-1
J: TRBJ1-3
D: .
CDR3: CASSTTGLIRRRSGNTIYF

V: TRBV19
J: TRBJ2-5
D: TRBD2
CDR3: CASSIRLAGGRGETQYF

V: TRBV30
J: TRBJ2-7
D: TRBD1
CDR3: CAWSRLTGTAEEQYF

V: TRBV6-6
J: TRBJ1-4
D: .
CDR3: CASSQGGEKLFF

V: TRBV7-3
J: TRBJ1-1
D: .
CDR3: CASSLSLWATGTPGKNTEAFF

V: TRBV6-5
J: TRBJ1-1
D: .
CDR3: CASSSPGAEAFF

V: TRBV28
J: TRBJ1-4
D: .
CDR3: CASSRGRLNEKLFF

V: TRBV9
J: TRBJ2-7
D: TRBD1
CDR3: CASSPDRDTYEQYF

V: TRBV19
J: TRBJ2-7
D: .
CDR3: CASTQQLGSYEQYF

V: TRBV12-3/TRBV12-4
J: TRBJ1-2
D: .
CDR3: CASSPGWRDLGYTF

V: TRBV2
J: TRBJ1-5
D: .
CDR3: CASSDKQRSQPQHF

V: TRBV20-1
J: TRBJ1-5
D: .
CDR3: CSAQPRGSGGSQPQHF

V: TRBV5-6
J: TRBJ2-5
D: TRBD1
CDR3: CASSFGTGVPIEETQYF

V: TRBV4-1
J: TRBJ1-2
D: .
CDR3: CASSLQAGRDYGYTF

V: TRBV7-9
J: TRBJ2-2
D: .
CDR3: CASSPPGELFF

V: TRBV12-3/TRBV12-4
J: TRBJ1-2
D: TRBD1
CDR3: CASSLQGIAYGYTF

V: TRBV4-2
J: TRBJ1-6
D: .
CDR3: CASSQDSALHF

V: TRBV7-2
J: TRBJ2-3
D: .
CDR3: CASSLGSSDTQYF